This is a list of T cell receptor beta chains from one sample in a study of blood T cell repertoires in COVID-19. Using immunoSEQ multiplex PCR, the repertoire was profiled, and TCRdb retains in-frame clones only, with some absent. This sample yields roughly 66,000 clones, of which around 90% are seen a single time; 6% to 8% belongs to the top ten. Input material: peripheral blood. These TCRs come from a human donor in a cohort sampled during active COVID-19. Each CDR3 is given with its conserved first and last residue. A D gene is named only where the DNA matches it firmly. Only part of the rows carry a size: once, few, many, or a class if the clone is expanded.

TRBD1	TRBV30	-	TRBJ1-5	TGTGCCTGGAGTATCCGCACAGGGGCGAGTCAGCCCCAGCATTTT	CAWSIRTGASQPQHF
TRBD1	TRBV18	-	TRBJ2-7	TGTGCCAGCTCACCGGGGACAGGGAAACGCGAACAGTACTTC	CASSPGTGKREQYF
-	TRBV6-5	-	TRBJ2-6	TGTGCCAGCAGTTACTCTCGGAGGGCTGGGGCCAACGTCCTGACTTTC	CASSYSRRAGANVLTF
TRBD2	TRBV3-1/TRBV3-2	-	TRBJ2-1	TGTGCAGACACTAGCGGGAGGGGGGACTACAATGAGCAGTTCTTC	CADTSGRGDYNEQFF
TRBD1	TRBV7-9	-	TRBJ2-1	TGTGCCAGCAGCAGGACAGGGTACAATGAGCAGTTCTTC	CASSRTGYNEQFF
TRBD1	TRBV27	few	TRBJ1-5	TGTGCCAATTCCGGGACAGCAACTCGACGGGGGGGGAATCAGCCCCAGCATTTT	CANSGTATRRGGNQPQHF
TRBD1	TRBV6-2/TRBV6-3	-	TRBJ1-5	TGTGCCAGCAGTTACATAGGACAGGGAGTTGAGGGCAATCAGCCCCAGCATTTT	CASSYIGQGVEGNQPQHF
TRBD1	TRBV9	once	TRBJ2-7	TGTGCCAGCAGCGTAGACGGGACAGCCTACGAGCAGTACTTC	CASSVDGTAYEQYF
-	TRBV19	-	TRBJ2-7	TGTGCCAGCAGACGGGACTCATCCTACGAGCAGTACTTC	CASRRDSSYEQYF
TRBD1	TRBV4-1	-	TRBJ2-3	TGCGCCAGCAGCCAATCCGAGACAGGGGGAGATACGCAGTATTTT	CASSQSETGGDTQYF
-	TRBV7-2	-	TRBJ1-6	TGTGCCAGCAGCTTAGAGCCGAATTCACCCCTCCACTTT	CASSLEPNSPLHF
TRBD2	TRBV5-1	-	TRBJ2-1	TGCGCCAGCAGCTTGGATACTAGCGGGACCCTTCCGTTCTTC	CASSLDTSGTLPFF
TRBD1	TRBV5-1	once	TRBJ1-6	TGCGCCAGCAGCCGAACAGGGGTATGGAATTCACCCCTCCACTTT	CASSRTGVWNSPLHF
-	TRBV4-3	-	TRBJ1-1	TGCGCCAGCAGCCAAGGAGAGTCTGCCGTGAACACTGAAGCTTTCTTT	CASSQGESAVNTEAFF
-	TRBV19	-	TRBJ1-5	TGTGCCAGTACACCTGACGGACAACTTAGCAATCAGCCCCAGCATTTT	CASTPDGQLSNQPQHF
TRBD2	TRBV19	-	TRBJ2-3	TGTGCCAGTAGTATGGGACTAGCGGGAGTTACAGATACGCAGTATTTT	CASSMGLAGVTDTQYF
TRBD1	TRBV5-4	once	TRBJ2-7	TGTGCCAGCAACACCGAAGGGGGCCTCTACGAGCAGTACTTC	CASNTEGGLYEQYF
TRBD2	TRBV5-1	-	TRBJ2-1	TGCGCCAGCAGTTTAACTAGCGGGGTTGACAATGAGCAGTTCTTC	CASSLTSGVDNEQFF
-	TRBV18	-	TRBJ1-2	TGTGCCAGCTCACCACAAAACCGGGGGGGGATCCATGGCTACACCTTC	CASSPQNRGGIHGYTF
TRBD1	TRBV2	-	TRBJ2-7	TGTGCCAGCAATTTGGACAGGGAGTACGAGCAGTACTTC	CASNLDREYEQYF
-	TRBV7-2	once	TRBJ2-3	TGTGCCAGCAGCTCTCTTGCGGGAAGCACAGATACGCAGTATTTT	CASSSLAGSTDTQYF
TRBD2	TRBV7-3	-	TRBJ2-1	TGTGCCAGCAGCTTACCGGGACTAGCGGGAGGCCCCAATGAGCAGTTCTTC	CASSLPGLAGGPNEQFF
-	TRBV28	-	TRBJ2-3	TGTGCCAGCAGTCCCCCGAGCACAGATACGCAGTATTTT	CASSPPSTDTQYF
TRBD1	TRBV4-3	-	TRBJ1-1	TGCGCCAGCAGCCAAGATGAACAGGGGACTGAAGCTTTCTTT	CASSQDEQGTEAFF
TRBD1	TRBV5-6	-	TRBJ1-2	TGTGCCAGCAGCTTGGTGGCAGGGGGCTATGGCTACACCTTC	CASSLVAGGYGYTF
-	TRBV27	-	TRBJ1-1	TGTGCCAGCAGTCCACTAATCGACCTGGGACAATCAACTTTCTTT	CASSPLIDLGQSTFF
-	TRBV6-6	-	TRBJ2-2	TGTGCCAGCAGCCCACAGGAGATATCCGGGGAGCTGTTTTTT	CASSPQEISGELFF
-	TRBV4-1	few	TRBJ1-6	TGCGCCAGCCAGCAGGGGCCCCCCCGAAGCTATAATTCACCCCTCCACTTT	CASQQGPPRSYNSPLHF
TRBD2	TRBV10-3	-	TRBJ2-1	TGTGCCATCAGTGAATATGATATGGGACACGGAACTAGCGGGAGTTACTACAATGAGCAGTTCTTC	CAISEYDMGHGTSGSYYNEQFF
-	TRBV6-4	once	TRBJ2-1	TGTGCCAGCAGTGAAAACTCGGGGAGCTCCTACAATGAGCAGTTCTTC	CASSENSGSSYNEQFF
TRBD2	TRBV30	-	TRBJ2-1	TGTGCCTGGACAGGGCCCCTAGCGGGAGTAGGGTACAATGAGCAGTTCTTC	CAWTGPLAGVGYNEQFF
-	TRBV7-9	-	TRBJ2-1	TGTGCCAGCAGCCCAAGTCCCAGTCTTGGTGAGCAGTTCTTC	CASSPSPSLGEQFF
-	TRBV6-6	-	TRBJ1-6	TGTGCCAGCAGCCCCTGGGGCGTCAATTCACCCCTCCACTTT	CASSPWGVNSPLHF
TRBD1	TRBV2	-	TRBJ1-1	TGTGCCAGCAGCCGACAGGGAGGTGAAGCTTTCTTT	CASSRQGGEAFF
-	TRBV7-2	-	TRBJ1-6	TGTGCCAGCAGCTTATCAGGGTCTAATTCACCCCTCCACTTT	CASSLSGSNSPLHF
-	TRBV5-1	-	TRBJ2-5	TGCGCCAGCAGCCCTTCAGCCGGGACTGGGGGAGAGACCCAGTACTTC	CASSPSAGTGGETQYF
TRBD2	TRBV20-1	-	TRBJ2-1	TGCAGTGCTAGTTCCAGCGGGGATTACAATGAGCAGTTCTTC	CSASSSGDYNEQFF
-	TRBV27	-	TRBJ1-1	TGTGCCAGCAGCCCCGCGACGGGGGGGAACACTGAAGCTTTCTTT	CASSPATGGNTEAFF
-	TRBV6-5	-	TRBJ1-5	TGTGCCAGCAGCGGCAACAGGGCCCATAATCAGCCCCAGCATTTT	CASSGNRAHNQPQHF
TRBD2	TRBV6-5	once	TRBJ2-7	TGTGCCAGCAGGCGACTAGCGGACTACGACGAGCAGTACTTC	CASRRLADYDEQYF
-	TRBV28	few	TRBJ2-7	TGTGCCAGCAAAACGGGAGTCGACGAGCAGTACTTC	CASKTGVDEQYF
TRBD2	TRBV4-1	-	TRBJ2-5	TGCGCCAGCAGCCAAGGGACTAGCGATGAGACCCAGTACTTC	CASSQGTSDETQYF
-	TRBV11-2	once	TRBJ2-6	TGTGCCAGCAGCCCTAGAGCATCTGGGGCCAACGTCCTGACTTTC	CASSPRASGANVLTF
-	TRBV20-1	-	TRBJ1-6	TGCAGTGCTAGTAGACAGACAGATAATTCACCCCTCCACTTT	CSASRQTDNSPLHF
-	TRBV18	-	TRBJ1-5	TGTGCCAGCTCACCAGGCACGGGATTGAGCAATCAGCCCCAGCATTTT	CASSPGTGLSNQPQHF
TRBD2	TRBV6-5	-	TRBJ2-5	TGTGCCAGCAGAACAAGACTAGCGGCCCAAGAGACCCAGTACTTC	CASRTRLAAQETQYF
TRBD1	TRBV2	once	TRBJ1-1	TGTGCCAGCAGTGACCGGGGGCGAGGCAGGGGGACTGAAGCTTTCTTT	CASSDRGRGRGTEAFF
-	TRBV7-3	-	TRBJ2-3	TGTGCCAGCAGCTTATCAGCGACTAGCACAGATACGCAGTATTTT	CASSLSATSTDTQYF
-	TRBV20-1	-	TRBJ1-2	TGCAGTGCTAGTTACAGTGTGGATGGCTACACCTTC	CSASYSVDGYTF
-	TRBV18	-	TRBJ2-5	TGTGCCAGCTCACCATCTGCAGGTTCCCAAGAGACCCAGTACTTC	CASSPSAGSQETQYF
TRBD1	TRBV2	-	TRBJ2-2	TGTGCCAGCAGAACACAGGGGGTGAGGACCGGGGAGCTGTTTTTT	CASRTQGVRTGELFF
-	TRBV7-9	-	TRBJ2-5	TGTGCCAGCAGCTTTCGAGAGACCCAGTACTTC	CASSFRETQYF
TRBD1	TRBV2	-	TRBJ1-2	TGTGCCAGCGGGGACAGGGGGCGCGGCTACACCTTC	CASGDRGRGYTF
TRBD1	TRBV5-4	once	TRBJ2-3	TGTGCCAGCAGCCCGGAAGAGGGGGCCCGCACAGATACGCAGTATTTT	CASSPEEGARTDTQYF
-	TRBV18	few	TRBJ1-5	TGTGCCAGCTCACCCTTGGGGGAGGATCAGCCCCAGCATTTT	CASSPLGEDQPQHF
-	TRBV12-3/TRBV12-4	-	TRBJ1-1	TGTGCCAGCAGTTCTAGGGCTTTCTTT	CASSSRAFF
-	TRBV20-1	-	TRBJ1-2	TGCAGTGCTAGTAGATCCAGGGGCGGTTATGGCTACACCTTC	CSASRSRGGYGYTF
TRBD1	TRBV7-9	few	TRBJ1-4	TGTGCCAGCAGCGCGGGAGCACAGGGGGACGAAAAACTGTTTTTT	CASSAGAQGDEKLFF
-	TRBV7-2	once	TRBJ2-7	TGTGCCAGCAGCTTAGGGGGGCAGGGGGGCTACGAGCAGTACTTC	CASSLGGQGGYEQYF